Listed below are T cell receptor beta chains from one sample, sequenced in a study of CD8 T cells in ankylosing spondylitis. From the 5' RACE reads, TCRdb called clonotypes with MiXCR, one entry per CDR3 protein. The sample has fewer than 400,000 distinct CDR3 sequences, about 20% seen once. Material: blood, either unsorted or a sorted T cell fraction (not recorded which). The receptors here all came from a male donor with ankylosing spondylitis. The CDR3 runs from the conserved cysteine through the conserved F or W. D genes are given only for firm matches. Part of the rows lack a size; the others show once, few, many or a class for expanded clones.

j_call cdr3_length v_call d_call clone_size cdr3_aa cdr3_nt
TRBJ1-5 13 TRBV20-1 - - CSASMGALQPQHF TGCAGTGCTAGTATGGGGGCTCTGCAGCCCCAGCATTTT
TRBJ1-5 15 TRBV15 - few CATSRDRGYLLSQHF TGTGCCACCAGCAGAGATCGGGGATACTTATTATCCCAGCATTTT
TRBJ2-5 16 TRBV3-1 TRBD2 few CASSRVAGQGEETQYF TGTGCCAGCAGCCGAGTAGCGGGACAAGGCGAAGAGACCCAGTACTTC
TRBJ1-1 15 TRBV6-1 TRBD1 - CASSRGQVENTEAFF TGTGCCAGCAGTCGAGGACAGGTGGAGAACACTGAAGCTTTCTTT
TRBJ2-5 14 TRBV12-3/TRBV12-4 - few CASSRDRALETQYF TGTGCCAGCAGCCGTGACAGAGCCTTAGAGACCCAGTACTTC
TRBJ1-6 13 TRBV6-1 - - CATSWSYNSPLHF TGTGCCACCTCTTGGTCCTATAATTCACCCCTCCACTTT
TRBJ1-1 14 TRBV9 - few CASNSGFLNTEAFF TGTGCCAGCAACTCCGGGTTTTTAAACACTGAAGCTTTCTTT
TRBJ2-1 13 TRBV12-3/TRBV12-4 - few CASRQDRNNEQFF TGTGCCAGCCGTCAGGACCGGAACAATGAGCAGTTCTTC
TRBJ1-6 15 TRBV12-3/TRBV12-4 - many CASSLNGYYNSPLHF TGTGCCAGCAGTTTAAATGGCTACTATAATTCACCCCTCCACTTT
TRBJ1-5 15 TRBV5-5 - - CASSLALAGSQPQHF TGTGCCAGCAGCTTGGCGTTAGCTGGGTCCCAGCCCCAGCATTTT
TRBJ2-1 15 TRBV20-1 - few CSAREPLAAYNEQFF TGCAGTGCTAGAGAGCCTCTAGCCGCTTACAATGAGCAGTTCTTC
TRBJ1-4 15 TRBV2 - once CASRDRLSAWEKLFF TGTGCCAGCAGAGACAGGCTATCCGCATGGGAAAAACTGTTTTTT
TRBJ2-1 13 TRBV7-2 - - CASSLQPHNEQFF TGTGCCAGCAGCTTACAGCCCCACAATGAGCAGTTCTTC
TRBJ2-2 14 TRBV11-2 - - CASSLGTFTGELFF TGTGCCAGCAGCTTAGGGACGTTTACCGGGGAGCTGTTTTTT
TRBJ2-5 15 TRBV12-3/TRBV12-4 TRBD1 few CASSGQGGYQETQYF TGTGCCAGCAGTGGACAGGGGGGATACCAAGAGACCCAGTACTTC
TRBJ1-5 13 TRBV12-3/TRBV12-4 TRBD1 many CASNNRGGQPQHF TGTGCCAGCAACAACAGGGGAGGGCAGCCCCAGCATTTT
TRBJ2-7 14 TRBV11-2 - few CASSFMVSTYEQYF TGTGCCAGCAGCTTCATGGTGTCGACCTACGAGCAGTACTTC
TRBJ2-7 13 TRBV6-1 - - CASTRFGEYEQYF TGTGCCAGCACCCGATTTGGGGAATACGAGCAGTACTTC
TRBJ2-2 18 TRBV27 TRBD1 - CASKRQGATFTNTGELFF TGTGCCAGCAAACGACAGGGGGCGACCTTTACGAACACCGGGGAGCTGTTTTTT
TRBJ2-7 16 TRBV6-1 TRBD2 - CASSLKREGPPNEQYF TGTGCCAGCAGTTTGAAGCGGGAGGGGCCCCCTAACGAGCAGTACTTC
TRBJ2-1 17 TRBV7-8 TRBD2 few CASSPLGLAGGYNEQFF TGTGCCAGCAGCCCCTTGGGACTAGCGGGAGGTTACAATGAGCAGTTCTTC
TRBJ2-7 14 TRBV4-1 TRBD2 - CASSQVGRVDEQYF TGCGCCAGCAGCCAAGTAGGGAGGGTCGACGAGCAGTACTTC
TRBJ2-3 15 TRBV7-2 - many CASSPQTGASDTQYF TGTGCCAGCAGCCCCCAAACCGGAGCTTCAGATACGCAGTATTTT
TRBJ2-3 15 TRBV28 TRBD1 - CASNDSGGTTDTQYF TGTGCCAGCAACGATTCAGGGGGCACAACAGATACGCAGTATTTT
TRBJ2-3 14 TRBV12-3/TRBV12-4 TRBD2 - CASSSGSLTDTQYF TGTGCCAGCAGCAGCGGGAGTCTCACAGATACGCAGTATTTT
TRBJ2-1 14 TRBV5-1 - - CASSIKTGYNEQFF TGCGCCAGCAGCATAAAAACAGGGTACAATGAGCAGTTCTTC
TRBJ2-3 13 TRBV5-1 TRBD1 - CASSPGDRDTQYF TGCGCCAGCAGCCCAGGGGACAGAGATACGCAGTATTTT
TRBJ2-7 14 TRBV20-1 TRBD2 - CSAPTSGGTYEQYF TGCAGTGCTCCCACTAGCGGGGGGACCTACGAGCAGTACTTC
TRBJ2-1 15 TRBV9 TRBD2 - CASSVGSTSGWEQFF TGTGCCAGCAGCGTAGGTTCTACTAGCGGGTGGGAGCAGTTCTTC
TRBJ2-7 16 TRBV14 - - CASSQELLASSYEQYF TGTGCCAGCAGCCAAGAGCTACTCGCGAGCTCCTACGAGCAGTACTTC
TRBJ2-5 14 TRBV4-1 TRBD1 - CASSQGGNRGTQYF TGCGCCAGCAGCCAAGGCGGTAACAGGGGGACCCAGTACTTC
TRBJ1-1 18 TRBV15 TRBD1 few CATSRDPTKQGAGTEAFF TGTGCCACCAGCAGAGATCCCACCAAACAGGGGGCCGGAACTGAAGCTTTCTTT
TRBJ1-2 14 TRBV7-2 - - CASSLTRAPYGYTF TGTGCCAGCAGCTTAACCAGGGCCCCCTATGGCTACACCTTC
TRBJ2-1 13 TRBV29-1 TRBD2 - CSVALAENNEQFF TGCAGCGTTGCCCTAGCGGAGAACAATGAGCAGTTCTTC
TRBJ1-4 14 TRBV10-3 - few CAISESNGVGKLFF TGTGCCATCAGTGAGTCGAACGGGGTCGGAAAACTGTTTTTT
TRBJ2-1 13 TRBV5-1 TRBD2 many CASSSGTNNEQFF TGCGCCAGCAGCTCCGGGACTAACAATGAGCAGTTCTTC
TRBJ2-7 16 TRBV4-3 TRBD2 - CASSQGLAGEGYEQYF TGCGCCAGCAGCCAAGGACTAGCGGGAGAGGGCTACGAGCAGTACTTC
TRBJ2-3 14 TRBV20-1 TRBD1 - CSAKGTGGTPSPYF TGCAGTGCTAAGGGGACAGGGGGTACTCCATCCCCGTATTTT
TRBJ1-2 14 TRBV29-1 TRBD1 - CSVIGQASGYGYTF TGCAGCGTAATAGGACAGGCCTCAGGCTATGGCTACACCTTC
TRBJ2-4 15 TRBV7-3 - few CASSSEGLAKNIQYF TGTGCCAGCAGCTCAGAGGGTTTGGCCAAAAACATTCAGTACTTC
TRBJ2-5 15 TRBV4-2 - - CASSQRNFIGETQYF TGTGCCAGCAGCCAACGAAATTTCATTGGAGAGACCCAGTACTTC
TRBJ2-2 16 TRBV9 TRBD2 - CASSAPGLAGSGELFF TGTGCCAGCAGCGCGCCGGGACTAGCGGGGTCCGGGGAGCTGTTTTTT